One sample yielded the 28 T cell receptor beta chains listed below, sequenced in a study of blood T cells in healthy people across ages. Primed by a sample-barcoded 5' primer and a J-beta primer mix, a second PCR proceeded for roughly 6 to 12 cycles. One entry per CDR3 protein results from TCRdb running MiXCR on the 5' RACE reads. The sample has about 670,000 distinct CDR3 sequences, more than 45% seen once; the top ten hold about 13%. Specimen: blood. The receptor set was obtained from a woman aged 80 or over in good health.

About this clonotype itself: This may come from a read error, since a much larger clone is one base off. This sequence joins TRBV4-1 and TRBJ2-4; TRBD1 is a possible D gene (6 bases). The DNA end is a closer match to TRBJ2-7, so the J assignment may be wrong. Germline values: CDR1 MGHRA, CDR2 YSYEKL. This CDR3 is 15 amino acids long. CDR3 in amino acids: CASSQDRNRVNEQYF. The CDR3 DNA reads TGCGCCAGCAGCCAAGATAGGAACAGGGTGAACGAGCAGTACTTC.

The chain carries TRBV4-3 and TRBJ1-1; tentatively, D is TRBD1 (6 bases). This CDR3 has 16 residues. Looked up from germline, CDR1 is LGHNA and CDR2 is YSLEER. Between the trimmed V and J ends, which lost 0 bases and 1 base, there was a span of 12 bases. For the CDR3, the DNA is TGCGCCAGCAGCCAAGATCACGTGGGACAGAACACTGAAGCTTTCTTT. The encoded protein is CASSQDHVGQNTEAFF.

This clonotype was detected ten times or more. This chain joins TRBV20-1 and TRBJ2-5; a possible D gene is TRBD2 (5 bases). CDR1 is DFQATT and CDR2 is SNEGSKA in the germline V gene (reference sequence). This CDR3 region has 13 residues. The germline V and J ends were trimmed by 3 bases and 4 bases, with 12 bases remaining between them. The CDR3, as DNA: TGCAGTGCTAGTAGAGGGTTTGGAGAGACCCAGTACTTC. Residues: CSASRGFGETQYF.

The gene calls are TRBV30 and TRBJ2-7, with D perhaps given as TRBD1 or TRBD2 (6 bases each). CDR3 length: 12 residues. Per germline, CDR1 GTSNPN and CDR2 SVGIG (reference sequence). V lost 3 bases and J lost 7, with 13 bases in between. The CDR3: CAWRRRGREQYF. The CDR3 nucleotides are TGTGCCTGGAGAAGGAGGGGGAGGGAGCAGTACTTC.

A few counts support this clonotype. CDR3 DNA sequence: TGCAGTGCTAGAGACCACCGGACTAGCGGGAGGACCCAGTACTTC. Protein sequence: CSARDHRTSGRTQYF. The rearrangement uses TRBV20-1 and TRBJ2-5; 13 positions match TRBD2. The CDR3 sequence is 15 residues long. Trimming at V came to 0 bases and at J to 7 bases, leaving 5 bases not matched to a gene. Germline V lookup: CDR1 DFQATT, CDR2 SNEGSKA (reference sequence).

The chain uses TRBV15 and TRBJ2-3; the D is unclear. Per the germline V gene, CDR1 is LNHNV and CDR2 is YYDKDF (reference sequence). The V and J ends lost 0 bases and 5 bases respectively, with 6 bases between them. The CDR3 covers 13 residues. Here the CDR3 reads CATSREYRDTQYF. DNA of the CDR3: TGTGCCACCAGCAGAGAGTACCGAGATACGCAGTATTTT.

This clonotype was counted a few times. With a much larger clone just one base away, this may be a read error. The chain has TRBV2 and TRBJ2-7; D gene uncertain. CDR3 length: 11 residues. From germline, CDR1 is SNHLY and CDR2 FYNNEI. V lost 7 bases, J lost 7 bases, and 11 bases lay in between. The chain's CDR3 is CASKGNNEQYF. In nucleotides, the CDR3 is TGTGCCAGCAAGGGAAACAATGAGCAGTACTTC.

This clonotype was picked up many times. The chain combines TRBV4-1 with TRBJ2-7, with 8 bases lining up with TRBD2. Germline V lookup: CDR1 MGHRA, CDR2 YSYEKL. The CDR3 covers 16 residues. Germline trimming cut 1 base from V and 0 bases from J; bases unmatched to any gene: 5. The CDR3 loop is CASSQGSSGSSYEQYF. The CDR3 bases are TGCGCCAGCAGCCAAGGGTCCAGCGGGAGCTCCTACGAGCAGTACTTC.

The CDR3 is CASSLSSGIVEQYF. Written as DNA, the CDR3 is TGTGCCAGCAGTTTGTCTAGCGGGATAGTTGAGCAGTACTTC. This rearrangement joins TRBV12-3 or TRBV12-4 to TRBJ2-1, with 9 bases aligning to TRBD2. The closer fit of TRBJ2-7 to the DNA end suggests the J call may be wrong. CDR3 length equals 14 residues.

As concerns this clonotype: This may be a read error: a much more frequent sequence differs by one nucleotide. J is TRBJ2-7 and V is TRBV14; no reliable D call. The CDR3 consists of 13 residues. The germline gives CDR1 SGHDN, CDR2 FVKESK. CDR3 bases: TGTGCCGGCAGCCAGGAGTTATGGTTTGAGCAGTACTTC. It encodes CAGSQELWFEQYF.

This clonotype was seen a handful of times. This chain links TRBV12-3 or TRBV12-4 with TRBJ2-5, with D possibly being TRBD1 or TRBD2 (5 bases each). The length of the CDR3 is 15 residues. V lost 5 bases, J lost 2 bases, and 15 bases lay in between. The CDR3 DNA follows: TGTGCCAGCAGTCAAGATACGGGGACGCAAGAGACCCAGTACTTC. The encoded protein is CASSQDTGTQETQYF.

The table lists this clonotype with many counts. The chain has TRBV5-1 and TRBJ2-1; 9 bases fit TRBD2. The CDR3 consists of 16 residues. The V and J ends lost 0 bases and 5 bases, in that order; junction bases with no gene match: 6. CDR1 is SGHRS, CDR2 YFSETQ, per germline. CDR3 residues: CASSLVAPSGNNEQFF. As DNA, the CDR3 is TGCGCCAGCAGCTTGGTCGCGCCTAGCGGGAACAATGAGCAGTTCTTC.

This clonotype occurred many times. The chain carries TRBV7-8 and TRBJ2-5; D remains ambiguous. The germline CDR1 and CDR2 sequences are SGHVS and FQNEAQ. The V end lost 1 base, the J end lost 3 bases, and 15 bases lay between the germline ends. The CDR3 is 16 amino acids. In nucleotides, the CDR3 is TGTGCCAGCAGCTTAGGCTCACCTCAAAGAAAAGAGACCCAGTACTTC. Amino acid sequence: CASSLGSPQRKETQYF.

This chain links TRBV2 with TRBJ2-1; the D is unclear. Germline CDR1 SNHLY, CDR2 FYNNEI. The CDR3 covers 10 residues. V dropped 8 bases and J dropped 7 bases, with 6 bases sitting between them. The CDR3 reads CASLKNEQFF. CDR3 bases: TGTGCCAGCCTTAAAAATGAGCAGTTCTTC. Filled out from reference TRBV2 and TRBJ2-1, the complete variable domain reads EPEVTQTPSHQVTQMGQEVILRCVPISNHLYFYWYRQILGQKVEFLVSFYNNEISEKSEIFDDQFSVERPDGSNFTLKIRSTKLEDSAMYFCASLKNEQFFGPGTRLTVL.

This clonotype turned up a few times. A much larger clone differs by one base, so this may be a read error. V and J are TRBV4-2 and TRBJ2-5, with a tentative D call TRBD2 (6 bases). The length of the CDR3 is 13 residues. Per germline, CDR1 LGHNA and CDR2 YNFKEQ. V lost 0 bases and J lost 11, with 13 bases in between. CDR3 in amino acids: CASSQEQTGEQYF. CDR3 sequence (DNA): TGTGCCAGCAGCCAAGAACAGACGGGGGAGCAGTACTTC.

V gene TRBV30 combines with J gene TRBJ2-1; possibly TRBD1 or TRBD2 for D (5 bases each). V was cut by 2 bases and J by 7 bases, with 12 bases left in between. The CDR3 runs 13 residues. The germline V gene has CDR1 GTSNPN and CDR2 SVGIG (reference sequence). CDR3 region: CAWSLSWGNEQFF. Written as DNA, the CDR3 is TGTGCCTGGAGTTTATCCTGGGGGAATGAGCAGTTCTTC. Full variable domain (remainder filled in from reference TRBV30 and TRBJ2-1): SQTIHQWPATLVQPVGSPLSLECTVEGTSNPNLYWYRQAAGRGLQLLFYSVGIGQISSEVPQNLSASRPQDRQFILSSKKLLLSDSGFYLCAWSLSWGNEQFFGPGTRLTVL.

In DNA, the CDR3 is TGCAGCTTGGGGAATAGCCAAGAGACCCAGTACTTC. The encoded protein is CSLGNSQETQYF. V is TRBV29-1 and J is TRBJ2-5; no definite D call. The CDR3 length is 12 residues. The V and J ends lost 8 bases and 1 base respectively, with 11 bases between them. CDR1 and CDR2 from the germline V gene are SQVTM and ANQGSEA.

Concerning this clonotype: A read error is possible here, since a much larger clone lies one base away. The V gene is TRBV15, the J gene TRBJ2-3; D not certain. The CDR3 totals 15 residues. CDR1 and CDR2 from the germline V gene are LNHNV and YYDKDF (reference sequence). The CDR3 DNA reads TGTGCCACCAGCCGGCGAACAACTGGCACAGATATGCAGTATTTT. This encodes CATSRRTTGTDMQYF.

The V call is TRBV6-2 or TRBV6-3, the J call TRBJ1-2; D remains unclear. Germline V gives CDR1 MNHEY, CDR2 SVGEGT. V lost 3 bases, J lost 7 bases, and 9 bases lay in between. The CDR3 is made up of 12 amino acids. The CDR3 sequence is CASSYFRAGYTF. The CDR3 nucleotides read TGTGCCAGCAGTTATTTCCGGGCTGGCTACACCTTC.

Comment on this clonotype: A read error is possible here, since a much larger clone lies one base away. The CDR3 sequence: CASSGPSYNEQFF. In DNA, the CDR3 is TGTGCCAGCAGTGGCCCTTCCTACAATGAGCAGTTCTTC. The gene calls are TRBV2 and TRBJ2-1; D remains ambiguous. The CDR3 has 13 amino acids. The V end was cut by 4 bases, the J end by 1 base, with 5 bases between. The V gene's germline CDR1 is SNHLY and CDR2 FYNNEI.

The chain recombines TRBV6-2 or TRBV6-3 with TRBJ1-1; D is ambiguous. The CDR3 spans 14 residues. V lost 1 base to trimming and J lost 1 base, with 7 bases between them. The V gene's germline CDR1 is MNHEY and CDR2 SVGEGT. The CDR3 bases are TGTGCCAGCAGTTACTGGGCCGCGAACACTGAAGCTTTCTTT. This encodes CASSYWAANTEAFF.

This chain's CDR3 is CASSSLLAGEDNEQFF. CDR3 bases: TGTGCCAGCAGCTCGTTACTAGCGGGAGAGGACAATGAGCAGTTCTTC. The rearrangement uses TRBV7-9 and TRBJ2-1; 11 nucleotides align to TRBD2. J gave up 5 bases and V 4 bases, and 7 bases lay outside the gene matches. Germline V gene sequence: CDR1 SEHNR, CDR2 FQNEAQ (reference sequence). The CDR3 consists of 16 residues.

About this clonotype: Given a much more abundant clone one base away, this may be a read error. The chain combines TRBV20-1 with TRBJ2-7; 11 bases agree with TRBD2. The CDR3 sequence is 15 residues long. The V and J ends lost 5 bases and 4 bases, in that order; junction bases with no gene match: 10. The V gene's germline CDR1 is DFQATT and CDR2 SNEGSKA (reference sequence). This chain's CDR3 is CSAPSGGSPGYEQYF. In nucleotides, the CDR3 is TGCAGTGCTCCTAGCGGGGGGTCGCCGGGGTACGAGCAGTACTTC.

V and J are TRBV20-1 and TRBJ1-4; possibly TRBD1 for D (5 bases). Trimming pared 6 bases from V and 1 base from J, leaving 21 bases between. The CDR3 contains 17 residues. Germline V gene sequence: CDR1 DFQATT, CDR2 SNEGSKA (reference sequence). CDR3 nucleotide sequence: TGCAGTGCCCGTCCGGGGCCCACTTCTCAAACTAATGAAAAACTGTTTTTT. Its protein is CSARPGPTSQTNEKLFF.

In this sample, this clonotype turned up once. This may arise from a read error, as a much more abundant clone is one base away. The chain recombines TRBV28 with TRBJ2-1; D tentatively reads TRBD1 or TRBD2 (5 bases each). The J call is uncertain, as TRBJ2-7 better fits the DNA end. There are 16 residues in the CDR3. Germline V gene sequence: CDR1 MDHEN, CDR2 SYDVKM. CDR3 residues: CASSSPTGRVYNEQYF. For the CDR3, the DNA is TGTGCCAGCAGCTCTCCAACGGGACGGGTATACAATGAGCAGTACTTC.

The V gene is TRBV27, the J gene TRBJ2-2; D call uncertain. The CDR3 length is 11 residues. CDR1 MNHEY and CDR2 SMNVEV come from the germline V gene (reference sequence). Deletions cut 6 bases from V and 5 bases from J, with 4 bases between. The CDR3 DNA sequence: TGTGCCAGCAGGCGGACCGGGGAGCTGTTTTTT. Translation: CASRRTGELFF.

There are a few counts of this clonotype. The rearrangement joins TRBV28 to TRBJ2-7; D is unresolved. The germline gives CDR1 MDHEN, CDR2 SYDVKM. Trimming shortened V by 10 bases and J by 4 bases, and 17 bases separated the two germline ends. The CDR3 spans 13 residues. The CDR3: CATLRVSPYEQYF. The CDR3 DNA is TGTGCCACCCTGCGTGTGTCCCCTTACGAGCAGTACTTC.

CDR3 DNA: TGCAGTGCTAAGCCAACGTCCGGGACAGGGACAGGGGGGCAGTACTTC. This translates into CSAKPTSGTGTGGQYF. The rearrangement links TRBV20-1 to TRBJ2-5, with 11 bases fitting TRBD1. The J segment lost 11 bases and the V segment lost 4 bases, leaving 18 bases of the junction unmatched. The CDR3 runs to 16 residues. Looked up from germline, CDR1 is DFQATT and CDR2 is SNEGSKA (reference sequence).